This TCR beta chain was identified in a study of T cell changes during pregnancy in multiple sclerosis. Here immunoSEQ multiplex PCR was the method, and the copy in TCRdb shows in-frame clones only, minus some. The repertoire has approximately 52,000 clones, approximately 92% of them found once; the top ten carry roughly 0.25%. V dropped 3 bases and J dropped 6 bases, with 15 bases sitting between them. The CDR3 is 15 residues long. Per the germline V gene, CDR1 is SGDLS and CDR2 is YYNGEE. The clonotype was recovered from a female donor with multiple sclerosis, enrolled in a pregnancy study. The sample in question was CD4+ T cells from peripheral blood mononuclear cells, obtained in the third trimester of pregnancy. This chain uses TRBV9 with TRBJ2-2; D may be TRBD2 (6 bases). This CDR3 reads CASSARSTRSGELFF. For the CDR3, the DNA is TGTGCCAGCAGCGCCCGATCGACTAGATCCGGGGAGCTGTTTTTT.